The rows below give T cell receptor beta chains drawn from one sample of a study of blood T cell repertoires in COVID-19. The repertoire was sequenced with immunoSEQ multiplex PCR; TCRdb's copy has only in-frame clones and lacks some. This table has about 480,000 clones, roughly 88% appearing once. Sequencing input: PBMCs or T cells enriched from blood (not recorded which). The receptor source for this set is a woman in her thirties or forties who had recovered from COVID-19. CDR3s include the opening cysteine and the closing phenylalanine or tryptophan. Each record gives: clone size, V gene, D gene, J gene, CDR3 DNA, CDR3 protein. A D gene is named only where the DNA matches it firmly. Size values are once, few and many counts, or a class for expanded clones, and some rows have none.

-,TRBV3-1/TRBV3-2,TRBD1,TRBJ1-6,TGTGCCAGCAGCCTGGGACAGGGGGCATCACCCCTCCACTTT,CASSLGQGASPLHF
-,TRBV11-2,TRBD2,TRBJ2-5,TGTGCCAGCAGCTGGAGACAGGGAACTAGCGGGAGGGCCTTGGGGACCCAGTACTTC,CASSWRQGTSGRALGTQYF
-,TRBV25-1,-,TRBJ2-3,TGTGCCAGCAGTGAATGGGCGGGACTCACAGATACGCAGTATTTT,CASSEWAGLTDTQYF
many,TRBV6-2/TRBV6-3,-,TRBJ1-5,TGTGCCAGCAGTTACGAGGGGAGGCAGCCCCAGCATTTT,CASSYEGRQPQHF
-,TRBV9,-,TRBJ1-1,TGTGCCAGTACCGCTTTCGAGGAGGGGAACACTGAAGCTTTCTTT,CASTAFEEGNTEAFF
-,TRBV12-5,-,TRBJ1-1,TGTGCTAGTGGTTTGCCTAGTATGAACACTGAAGCTTTCTTT,CASGLPSMNTEAFF
-,TRBV6-1,TRBD1,TRBJ2-2,TGTGCCAGCAGTGAAGAGGGCTGGACAGGGGATCCCGGGGAGCTGTTTTTT,CASSEEGWTGDPGELFF
-,TRBV11-3,-,TRBJ2-7,TGTGCCAGCAGCTTAGCTTACGGACAAATTTACGAGCAGTACTTC,CASSLAYGQIYEQYF
-,TRBV20-1,TRBD1,TRBJ1-2,TGTTCGTGGACAGGGGACTATGGCTACACCTTC,CSWTGDYGYTF
-,TRBV27,-,TRBJ1-1,TGTGCCAGCAGTCCCACAGGGCTCGGGTCGAACACTGAAGCTTTCTTT,CASSPTGLGSNTEAFF
-,TRBV10-2,-,TRBJ2-3,TGCGCCAGCAGTGAGATGCGCGCAACCCGATCCCTCACAGATACGCAGTATTTT,CASSEMRATRSLTDTQYF
-,TRBV9,-,TRBJ2-2,TGTGCCAGCAGCCACCCGAGTGGGGCGGCCACCGGGGAGCTGTTTTTT,CASSHPSGAATGELFF
few,TRBV12-2,-,TRBJ1-1,TGTGCAAGTCGCTTAGAGAATGGCGGGGTTACCTTGAACACTGAAGCTTTCTTT,CASRLENGGVTLNTEAFF
-,TRBV4-2,-,TRBJ1-5,TGTGCCAGCAGCCAAGAAAGGGGGGGGAATCAGCCCCAGCATTTT,CASSQERGGNQPQHF
-,TRBV28,TRBD1,TRBJ1-4,TGTGCCAGCAGTTTATTAGGGACAGGGGGTTTAACTAATGAAAAACTGTTTTTT,CASSLLGTGGLTNEKLFF
-,TRBV7-9,-,TRBJ2-7,TGTGCCAGCACCGACCCAGGGGCCTCCTACGAGCAGTACTTC,CASTDPGASYEQYF
-,TRBV2,-,TRBJ2-2,TGTGCCAGCAGGGTGGAGCATACGAACACCGGGGAGCTGTTTTTT,CASRVEHTNTGELFF
-,TRBV10-3,-,TRBJ1-3,TGTGCCATCAGTGAGTTTTTGGTGAGCTCTGGAAACACCATATATTTT,CAISEFLVSSGNTIYF
-,TRBV5-1,TRBD2,TRBJ2-3,TGCGCCAGTCGCCGACTAGCGGGAACAGATACGCAGTATTTT,CASRRLAGTDTQYF
-,TRBV5-4,-,TRBJ2-2,TGTGCCAGCGAGGGAGGGAACACCGGGGAGCTGTTTTTT,CASEGGNTGELFF
-,TRBV7-8,TRBD1,TRBJ1-5,TGTGCCAGCAGCCGCAAACCGGGACAGGGCAATCAGCCCCAGCATTTT,CASSRKPGQGNQPQHF
-,TRBV19,TRBD1,TRBJ1-1,TGTGCCAGTGGACAGGGGATGAACACTGAAGCTTTCTTT,CASGQGMNTEAFF
once,TRBV25-1,-,TRBJ2-1,TGTGCCACCAGGCGGGTTGGAGTCAATGAGCAGTTCTTC,CATRRVGVNEQFF
-,TRBV13,TRBD2,TRBJ2-2,TGTGCCAGCAGCTCCCTCGGGGGGAGAGGAACCGGGGAGCTGTTTTTT,CASSSLGGRGTGELFF
-,TRBV11-2,-,TRBJ2-7,TGTGCCAGCAGCTTAGCGGGAGAATCCTACGAGCAGTACTTC,CASSLAGESYEQYF
-,TRBV9,TRBD2,TRBJ2-5,TGTGCCAGCAGCGCCGCAAAGGGGACTAGCGGAGAGACCCAGTACTTC,CASSAAKGTSGETQYF
-,TRBV6-5,-,TRBJ1-4,TGTGCCAGCAGTAACACAGGTTCCGACGAAAAACTGTTTTTT,CASSNTGSDEKLFF
-,TRBV6-5,-,TRBJ1-2,TGTGCCAGCAGTCCCTCGGGACACCCCAATGGCTACACCTTC,CASSPSGHPNGYTF
-,TRBV2,TRBD2,TRBJ2-7,TGTGCCAGCAGTGAACCCCGGGAGGGAAGTATAAGGGACTCCTACGAGCAGTACTTC,CASSEPREGSIRDSYEQYF
-,TRBV5-1,-,TRBJ1-5,TGCGCCAGCAGCTTGGGGACGGGAAATCAGCCCCAGCATTTT,CASSLGTGNQPQHF
-,TRBV18,-,TRBJ1-3,TGTGCCAGCTCACCACCTCGCCTAACCTCTGGAAACACCATATATTTT,CASSPPRLTSGNTIYF
-,TRBV25-1,-,TRBJ1-1,TGTGCCAGCAGTGGCCCTAACGAAAACAGGGTGGGGAACACTGAAGCTTTCTTT,CASSGPNENRVGNTEAFF